Given below is one T cell receptor (beta chain) in context. The data were obtained in a study of early T cells in non-severe SARS-CoV-2 infection. For the study at large: Sequencing input comprised bulk RNA from unsorted whole blood; chain pairing was not available.

TCRdb reprocessed the 5' RACE reads via MiXCR and lists one record per CDR3 protein. Altogether roughly 120,000 distinct CDR3 sequences are present, about 15% being singletons, with the ten largest covering 20% to 25%. The CDR3 loop spans 16 amino acids. CDR1 is SQVTM and CDR2 is ANQGSEA in the germline V gene. The V and J ends lost 5 bases and 3 bases, in that order; junction bases with no gene match: 11. This rearrangement joins TRBV29-1 to TRBJ2-3; 10 positions match TRBD2. The sequenced material came from whole blood. The source of this sequence is an adult who was a healthcare worker with PCR-confirmed SARS-CoV-2 infection or an uninfected control (not recorded which). The CDR3 region is CSVSHSSGGRTDTQYF. CDR3 DNA: TGCAGCGTTTCCCACTCTAGCGGGGGAAGGACAGATACGCAGTATTTT.